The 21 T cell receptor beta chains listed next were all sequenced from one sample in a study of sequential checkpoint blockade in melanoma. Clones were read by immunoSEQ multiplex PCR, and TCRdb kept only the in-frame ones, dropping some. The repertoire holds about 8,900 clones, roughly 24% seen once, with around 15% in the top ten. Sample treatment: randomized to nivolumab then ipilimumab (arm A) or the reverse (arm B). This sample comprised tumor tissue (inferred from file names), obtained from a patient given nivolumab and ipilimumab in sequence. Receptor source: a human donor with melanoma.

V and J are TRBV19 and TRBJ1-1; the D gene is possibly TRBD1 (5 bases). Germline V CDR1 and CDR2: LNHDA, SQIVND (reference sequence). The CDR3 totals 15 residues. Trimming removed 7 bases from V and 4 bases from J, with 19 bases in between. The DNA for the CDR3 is TGTGCCAGTACCCCCCTATTGAGGGGCGGCACTGAAGCTTTCTTT. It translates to CASTPLLRGGTEAFF.

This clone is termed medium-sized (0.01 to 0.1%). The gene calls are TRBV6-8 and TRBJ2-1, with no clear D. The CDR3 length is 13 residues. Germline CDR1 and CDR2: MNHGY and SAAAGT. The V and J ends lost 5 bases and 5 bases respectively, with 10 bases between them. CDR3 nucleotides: TGTGCCAGCAGTGCCTACAACGACAATGAGCAGTTCTTC. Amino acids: CASSAYNDNEQFF.

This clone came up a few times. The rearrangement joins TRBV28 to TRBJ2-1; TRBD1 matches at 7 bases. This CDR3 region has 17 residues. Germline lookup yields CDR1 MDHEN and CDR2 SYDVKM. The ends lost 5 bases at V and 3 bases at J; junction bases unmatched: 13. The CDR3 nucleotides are TGTGCCAGCAGTGAGACAGGGTCCCACTTAAGCTACAATGAGCAGTTCTTC. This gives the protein CASSETGSHLSYNEQFF.

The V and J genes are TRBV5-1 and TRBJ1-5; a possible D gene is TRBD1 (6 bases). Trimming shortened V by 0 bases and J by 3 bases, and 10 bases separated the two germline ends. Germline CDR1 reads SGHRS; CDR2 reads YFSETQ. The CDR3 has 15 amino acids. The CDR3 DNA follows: TGCGCCAGCAGCTTGGCAGGGGATTCCAATCAGCCCCAGCATTTT. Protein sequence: CASSLAGDSNQPQHF.

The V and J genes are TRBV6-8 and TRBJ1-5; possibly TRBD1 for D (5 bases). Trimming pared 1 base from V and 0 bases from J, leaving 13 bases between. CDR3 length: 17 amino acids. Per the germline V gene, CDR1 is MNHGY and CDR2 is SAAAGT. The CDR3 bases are TGTGCCAGCAGTTACTGGGGTGGGACCCATAGCAATCAGCCCCAGCATTTT. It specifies CASSYWGGTHSNQPQHF.

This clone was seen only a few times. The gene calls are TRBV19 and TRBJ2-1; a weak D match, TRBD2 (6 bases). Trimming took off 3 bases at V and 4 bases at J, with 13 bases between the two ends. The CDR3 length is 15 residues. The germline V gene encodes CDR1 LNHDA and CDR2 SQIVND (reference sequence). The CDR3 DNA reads TGTGCCAGTAGTATCTTGTGGGGGGAGTACAATGAGCAGTTCTTC. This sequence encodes CASSILWGEYNEQFF.

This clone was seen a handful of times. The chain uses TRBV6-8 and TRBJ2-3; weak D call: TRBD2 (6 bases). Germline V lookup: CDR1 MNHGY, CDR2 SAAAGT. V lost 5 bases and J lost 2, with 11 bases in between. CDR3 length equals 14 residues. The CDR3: CASSAGSNTDTQYF. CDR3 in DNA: TGTGCCAGCAGTGCGGGGAGCAACACAGATACGCAGTATTTT.

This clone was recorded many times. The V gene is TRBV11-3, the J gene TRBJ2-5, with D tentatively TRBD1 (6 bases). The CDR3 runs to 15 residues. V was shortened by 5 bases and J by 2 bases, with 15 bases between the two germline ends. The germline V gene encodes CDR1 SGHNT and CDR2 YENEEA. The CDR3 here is CASSRPTGTQETQYF. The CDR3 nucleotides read TGTGCCAGCAGCCGTCCGACAGGAACACAAGAGACCCAGTACTTC.

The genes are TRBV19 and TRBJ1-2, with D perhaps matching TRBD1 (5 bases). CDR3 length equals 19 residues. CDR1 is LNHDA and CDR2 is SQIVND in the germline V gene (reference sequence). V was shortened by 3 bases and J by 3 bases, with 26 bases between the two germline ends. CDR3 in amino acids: CASSMWEGLGDSEDYGYTF. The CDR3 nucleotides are TGTGCCAGTAGTATGTGGGAGGGACTGGGCGACTCCGAGGACTATGGCTACACCTTC.

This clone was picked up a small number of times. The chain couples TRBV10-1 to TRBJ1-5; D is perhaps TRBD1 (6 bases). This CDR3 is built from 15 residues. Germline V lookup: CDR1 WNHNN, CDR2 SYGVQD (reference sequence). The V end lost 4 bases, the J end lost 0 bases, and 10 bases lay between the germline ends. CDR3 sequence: CASSGTAHSNQPQHF. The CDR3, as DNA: TGCGCCAGCAGTGGGACAGCCCATAGCAATCAGCCCCAGCATTTT.

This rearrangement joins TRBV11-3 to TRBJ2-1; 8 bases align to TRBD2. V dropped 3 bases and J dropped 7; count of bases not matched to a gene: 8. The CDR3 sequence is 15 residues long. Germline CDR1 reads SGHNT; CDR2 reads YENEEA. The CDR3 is CASSFVSGGQNEQFF. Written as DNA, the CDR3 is TGTGCCAGCAGCTTCGTGTCGGGGGGGCAGAATGAGCAGTTCTTC.

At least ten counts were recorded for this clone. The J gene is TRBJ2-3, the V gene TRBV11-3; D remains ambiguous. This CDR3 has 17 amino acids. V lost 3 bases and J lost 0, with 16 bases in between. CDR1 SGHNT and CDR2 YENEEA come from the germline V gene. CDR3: CASSFSDFFWSTDTQYF. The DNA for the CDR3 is TGTGCCAGCAGCTTTTCCGATTTTTTCTGGAGCACAGATACGCAGTATTTT. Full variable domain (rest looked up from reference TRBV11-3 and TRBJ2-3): EAGVVQSPRYKIIEKKQPVAFWCNPISGHNTLYWYLQNLGQGPELLIRYENEEAVDDSQLPKDRFSAERLKGVDSTLKIQPAELGDSAVYLCASSFSDFFWSTDTQYFGPGTRLTVL.

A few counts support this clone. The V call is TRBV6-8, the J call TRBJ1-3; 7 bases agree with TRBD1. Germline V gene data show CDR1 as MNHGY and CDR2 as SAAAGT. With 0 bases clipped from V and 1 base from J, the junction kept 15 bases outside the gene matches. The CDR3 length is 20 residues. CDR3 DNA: TGTGCCAGCAGTTACTCGGATATAGGGGGCGCTTACCCTTCTGGAAACACCATATATTTT. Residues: CASSYSDIGGAYPSGNTIYF.

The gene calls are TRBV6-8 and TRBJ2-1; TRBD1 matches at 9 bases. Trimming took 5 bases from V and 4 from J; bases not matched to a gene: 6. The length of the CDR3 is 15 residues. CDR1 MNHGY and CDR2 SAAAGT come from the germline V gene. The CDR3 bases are TGTGCCAGCAGTCTTCGACAGGGGGGGTACAATGAGCAGTTCTTC. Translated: CASSLRQGGYNEQFF.

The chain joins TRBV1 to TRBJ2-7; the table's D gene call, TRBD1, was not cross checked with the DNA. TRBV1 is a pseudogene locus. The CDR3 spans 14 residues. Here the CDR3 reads CASSHLGQSYEQYF. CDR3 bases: TGCGCCAGCAGCCATTTAGGACAAAGCTACGAGCAGTACTTC.

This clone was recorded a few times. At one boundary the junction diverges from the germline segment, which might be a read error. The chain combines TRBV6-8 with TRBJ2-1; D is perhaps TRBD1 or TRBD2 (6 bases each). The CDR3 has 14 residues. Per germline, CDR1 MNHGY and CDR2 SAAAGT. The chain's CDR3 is CASTYTLGGNEQFF. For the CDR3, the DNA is TGTGCCAGCACTTACACCTTAGGGGGGAATGAGCAGTTCTTC.

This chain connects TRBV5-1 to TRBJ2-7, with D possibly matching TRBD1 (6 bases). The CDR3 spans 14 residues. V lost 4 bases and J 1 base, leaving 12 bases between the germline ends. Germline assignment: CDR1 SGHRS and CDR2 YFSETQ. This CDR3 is CASSDGTRSYEQYF. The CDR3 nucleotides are TGCGCCAGCAGCGACGGGACAAGGTCCTACGAGCAGTACTTC.

CDR3 bases: TGTGCCAGCAGTTACTCCGGACCGTCTCTAGGGGCTTTCTTT. It translates to CASSYSGPSLGAFF. This chain uses TRBV6-8 with TRBJ1-1, with D unresolved. Looked up from germline, CDR1 is MNHGY and CDR2 is SAAAGT. The V gene lost 0 bases and the J gene lost 11 bases, with 16 bases spanning the gap. The CDR3 runs 14 residues.

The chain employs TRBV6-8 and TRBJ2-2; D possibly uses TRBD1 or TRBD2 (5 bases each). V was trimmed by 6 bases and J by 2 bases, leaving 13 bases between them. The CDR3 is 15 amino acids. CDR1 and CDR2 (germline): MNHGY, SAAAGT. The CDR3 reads CASSFGTYNTGELFF. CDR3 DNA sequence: TGTGCCAGCAGCTTCGGGACCTACAACACCGGGGAGCTGTTTTTT.

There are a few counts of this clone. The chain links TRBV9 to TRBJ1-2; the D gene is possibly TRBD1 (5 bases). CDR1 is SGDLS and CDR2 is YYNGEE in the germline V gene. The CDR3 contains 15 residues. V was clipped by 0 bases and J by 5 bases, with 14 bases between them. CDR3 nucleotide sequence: TGTGCCAGCAGCGTAGAACGGGACTTCCCGTATGGCTACACCTTC. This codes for CASSVERDFPYGYTF.

The chain's CDR3 is CASSFPGQGINGYTF. The DNA for the CDR3 is TGTGCCAGCAGCTTCCCGGGACAGGGAATTAATGGCTACACCTTC. This rearrangement joins TRBV11-3 to TRBJ1-2; 9 bases match TRBD1. Germline loops: CDR1 SGHNT, CDR2 YENEEA. With 3 bases clipped from V and 6 bases from J, the junction kept 8 bases outside the gene matches. CDR3 size: 15 residues.